This entry describes one T cell receptor beta chain. What it recognizes is unknown. The sample originates from a study of monozygotic twins with inflammatory bowel disease. Incorporation of UMIs carrying a 6-nucleotide sample barcode was performed by template switching. TCRdb reprocessed the 5' RACE reads, with one entry per CDR3 protein and no DNA. The ten top clones account for approximately 2.4%, within a sample of nearly 450,000 distinct CDR3 sequences. Whole-study results and caveats: None of the different T cell subtypes could be distinguished from one another.

Germline V gene data show CDR1 as DFQATT and CDR2 as SNEGSKA (reference sequence). The CDR3 is made up of 13 amino acids. Blood was collected, roughly 2.5 ml per donor. The sequence was obtained from a human donor with ulcerative colitis or Crohn's disease, or a healthy co-twin of an affected twin (not recorded which). The chain is built from TRBV20-1 and TRBJ2-5; TCRdb indicates TRBD1, and absent DNA this call remains unverified. The sequenced sample consisted of blood. The CDR3 sequence: CSAPGQEKETQYF.